The source of this T cell receptor (beta chain) is a study of CD8 T cells in Susac syndrome. Study-wide results and caveats: The authors acknowledged that the study's TCR sequencing and HLA analysis involved relatively few individuals.

RNA was extracted with the RNeasy kit, and a quantity of roughly 0.5 to 1 ug was reverse transcribed using random hexamers. It was immunoSEQ multiplex PCR that amplified TCR beta CDR3 across 54 Vbeta and 13 Jbeta. TCRdb processed the immunoSEQ multiplex PCR reads anew with MiXCR; each CDR3 protein has one entry. The sample lists roughly 190,000 distinct CDR3 sequences; approximately 93% were seen once. Sequencing of TCR beta was undertaken in CD8+ and CD4+ T cells derived from blood. Negative isolation yielded CD8+ and CD4+ T cells; FACS enriched TEMRA cells. This clonotype was counted only a few times. Its specificity is not known. V gave up 1 base and J gave up 6 bases, with 5 bases separating them. CDR3 length equals 12 residues. The germline gives CDR1 SGHRS, CDR2 YFSETQ.

Sequenced material: CD4+ T cells from PBMCs. The receptor was isolated from a human donor in good health. J is TRBJ2-1 and V is TRBV5-1; D is uncertain. CDR3 coding DNA: TGCGCCAGCAGCTTGTTAGGCAATGAGCAGTTCTTC. Translation: CASSLLGNEQFF.